These 20 T cell receptor beta chains originate from one sample sequenced in a study of regulatory T cells in long-lasting Graves disease. The time point: newly diagnosed GD, antithyroid drugs for less than 3 months. TCR sequences were obtained from RNA taken from PBMCs. Arm-PCR of CDR3 regions with iRepertoire HTBI primers generated TCR beta libraries. Using its own MiXCR run on the multiplex PCR reads, TCRdb lists one record per CDR3 protein. The top ten clones hold about 36% of a sample with hundreds of thousands of distinct CDR3 sequences, 18% of them seen once. The source material was peripheral blood mononuclear cells (PBMCs), sampled at new diagnosis, from a patient treated with antithyroid drugs. The receptors were gathered from a female donor with Graves disease.

At least ten counts were recorded for this clonotype. The V call is TRBV12-3 or TRBV12-4, the J call TRBJ2-5; the match to TRBD1 covers 11 bases. Losses at the gene ends were 5 bases for V and 4 bases for J; bases not matched to a gene: 9. The CDR3 contains 16 residues. This chain's CDR3 is CASSQGQGARVETQYF. CDR3 nucleotide sequence: TGTGCCAGCAGTCAAGGACAGGGGGCGAGGGTAGAGACCCAGTACTTC.

This clonotype was seen a few times. One base away lies a much larger clone, so this may be a sequencing read error. The genes are TRBV29-1 and TRBJ2-7; D is ambiguous. Trimming pared 7 bases from V and 7 bases from J, leaving 20 bases between. This CDR3 region has 13 residues. Germline V CDR1 and CDR2: SQVTM, ANQGSEA. CDR3 amino acids: CSAAIGSYNEQYF. CDR3 nucleotides: TGCAGCGCTGCCATCGGGTCCTACAATGAGCAGTACTTC.

This clonotype was detected many times. The chain uses TRBV29-1 and TRBJ1-2, with D possibly being TRBD1 (6 bases). The CDR3 consists of 12 residues. The V gene's germline CDR1 is SQVTM and CDR2 ANQGSEA. The V gene lost 2 bases and the J gene lost 5 bases, with 9 bases spanning the gap. The CDR3 protein is CSVEKDRYGYTF. CDR3 nucleotide sequence: TGCAGCGTTGAAAAGGACAGATATGGCTACACCTTC. Using reference TRBV29-1 and TRBJ1-2 for the parts outside the CDR3, the full variable domain is SAVISQKPSRDICQRGTSLTIQCQVDSQVTMMFWYRQQPGQSLTLIATANQGSEATYESGFVIDKFPISRPNLTFSTLTVSNMSPEDSSIYLCSVEKDRYGYTFGSGTRLTVV.

V and J are TRBV24-1 and TRBJ2-5; 10 bases align to TRBD1. CDR3 size: 17 residues. Germline V gives CDR1 KGHDR, CDR2 SFDVKD. V dropped 4 bases and J dropped 5; count of bases not matched to a gene: 12. The CDR3 DNA is TGTGCCACCAGTGAATCCGGGACAGGGGTGTTGGGGGAGACCCAGTACTTC. Its protein is CATSESGTGVLGETQYF.

This clonotype occurred many times. The CDR3 sequence is CSARGDTAAQSAYNSPLHF. For the CDR3, the DNA is TGCAGTGCTAGAGGGGATACAGCGGCCCAGTCGGCCTATAATTCACCCCTCCACTTT. J is TRBJ1-6 and V is TRBV20-1; D uncertain. CDR1 is DFQATT, CDR2 SNEGSKA, per germline (reference sequence). The V and J ends lost 1 base and 2 bases respectively, with 21 bases between them. There are 19 residues in the CDR3.

This clonotype was picked up many times. The gene calls are TRBV20-1 and TRBJ1-6; 9 bases fit TRBD1. The CDR3 contains 13 residues. Unmatched junction bases numbered 4, after V lost 4 bases and J lost 9 bases. CDR1 and CDR2 from the germline V gene are DFQATT and SNEGSKA (reference sequence). The CDR3 DNA reads as TGCAGTGCTAACCCGGGACAGGGTTCACCCCTCCACTTT. Encoded protein: CSANPGQGSPLHF.

This CDR3 reads CASNTGTSGRSYNEQFF. CDR3 nucleotides: TGTGCCAGTAATACCGGGACTAGCGGGAGATCCTACAATGAGCAGTTCTTC. This sequence joins TRBV19 and TRBJ2-1; 14 bases agree with TRBD2. The V and J ends lost 7 bases and 1 base, in that order; junction bases with no gene match: 6. The germline gives CDR1 LNHDA, CDR2 SQIVND (reference sequence). There are 17 residues in the CDR3.

The sample holds many counts of this clonotype. The rearrangement links TRBV28 to TRBJ1-2; weak D call: TRBD1 (5 bases). Deletions cut 2 bases from V and 11 bases from J, with 15 bases between. The V gene's germline CDR1 is MDHEN and CDR2 SYDVKM. This CDR3 has 13 residues. The CDR3 loop is CASSLGTGTGYTF. CDR3 DNA sequence: TGTGCCAGCAGTTTAGGGACCGGAACAGGTTACACCTTC.

There are many counts of this clonotype. This chain links TRBV7-3 with TRBJ2-1; 16 bases agree with TRBD2. The germline V gene has CDR1 SGHTA and CDR2 FQGTGA. The CDR3 has 19 amino acids. V lost 0 bases and J lost 0; bases outside the gene matches: 2. The CDR3 DNA sequence: TGTGCCAGCAGCTTAACGGGACTAGCGGGAGGGAGCTCCTACAATGAGCAGTTCTTC. It encodes CASSLTGLAGGSSYNEQFF.

At least ten counts were recorded for this clonotype. The V gene is TRBV3-1, the J gene TRBJ2-5; D may be TRBD1 (6 bases). The V end was cut by 4 bases, the J end by 0 bases, with 12 bases between. Germline V gene data show CDR1 as LGHDT and CDR2 as YNNKEL (reference sequence). This CDR3 has 15 residues. The CDR3 nucleotides are TGTGCCAGCAGCCGACCCGGGACACACCAAGAGACCCAGTACTTC. It specifies CASSRPGTHQETQYF.

As to this clonotype: A much larger clone lies one base from this, so it may be a read error. The chain employs TRBV6-9 and TRBJ2-3; TRBD2 matches at 9 bases. The V segment lost 3 bases and the J segment 0 bases; nucleotides outside the gene matches: 1. There are 15 residues in the CDR3. Germline V gives CDR1 MNHGY, CDR2 SVAAGI. CDR3 protein: CASSYLAGSTDTQYF. The DNA for the CDR3 is TGTGCCAGCAGTTACCTAGCGGGAAGCACAGATACGCAGTATTTT.

This clonotype was seen ten or more times. The rearrangement joins TRBV2 to TRBJ2-7; a weak D match, TRBD2 (5 bases). The CDR3 spans 13 residues. Trimming took 8 bases from V and 3 from J, leaving 14 bases between them. The germline V gene encodes CDR1 SNHLY and CDR2 FYNNEI. CDR3 bases: TGTGCCAGCTCGATGGGAGTGGGCTACGAGCAGTACTTC. Protein sequence: CASSMGVGYEQYF.

This clonotype came up many times. The V call is TRBV12-3 or TRBV12-4, the J call TRBJ2-7; 8 positions agree with TRBD1. Trimming removed 7 bases from V and 7 bases from J; junction bases left unmatched: 12. There are 14 residues in the CDR3. The CDR3 sequence: CASNERQGKGEQYF. The CDR3 nucleotides read TGTGCCAGCAACGAACGACAGGGGAAAGGGGAGCAGTACTTC.

In its sample, this clonotype was seen a few times. This sequence is one base from a far larger clone and is likely a read error. The rearrangement uses TRBV2 and TRBJ2-1; D is perhaps TRBD1 or TRBD2 (5 bases each). Germline V gene lookup returns CDR1 SNHLY and CDR2 FYNNEI. The CDR3 extends over 11 amino acids. The V gene lost 6 bases and the J gene lost 10 bases, with 10 bases spanning the gap. The CDR3 sequence is CASRQEAEQFF. CDR3 DNA: TGTGCCAGCAGACAGGAGGCCGAGCAGTTCTTC.

This clonotype was seen ten or more times. This chain uses TRBV11-3 with TRBJ2-7, with D perhaps assigned TRBD1 or TRBD2 (5 bases each). The CDR3 is 14 residues long. V lost 5 bases and J lost 3, with 14 bases in between. The germline V gene has CDR1 SGHNT and CDR2 YENEEA. CDR3 residues: CASSARDGNYEQYF. The CDR3 nucleotides read TGTGCCAGCAGCGCCCGGGACGGGAACTACGAGCAGTACTTC. Full variable domain (remainder filled in from reference TRBV11-3 and TRBJ2-7): EAGVVQSPRYKIIEKKQPVAFWCNPISGHNTLYWYLQNLGQGPELLIRYENEEAVDDSQLPKDRFSAERLKGVDSTLKIQPAELGDSAVYLCASSARDGNYEQYFGPGTRLTVT.

The V call is TRBV4-1, the J call TRBJ2-1, with 10 bases identical to TRBD2. This CDR3 comprises 17 residues. V was pared by 2 bases and J by 2 bases, with 6 bases of the junction left unmatched. The germline V gene has CDR1 MGHRA and CDR2 YSYEKL. The CDR3 protein is CASSQLASGRAYNEQFF. The CDR3 region has the DNA TGCGCCAGCAGCCAACTGGCTAGCGGGAGAGCCTACAATGAGCAGTTCTTC.

This clonotype was observed many times. The chain combines TRBV2 with TRBJ2-5; D possibly corresponds to TRBD1 (6 bases). V was pared by 9 bases and J by 4 bases, with 21 bases between. Germline-derived CDR1 and CDR2 are SNHLY and FYNNEI. The CDR3 loop spans 15 amino acids. The CDR3 here is CARNWGQGGIETQYF. For the CDR3, the DNA is TGTGCCAGGAACTGGGGGCAGGGTGGTATAGAGACCCAGTACTTC.

The chain combines TRBV19 with TRBJ2-1; D remains ambiguous. CDR1 is LNHDA and CDR2 is SQIVND in the germline V gene (reference sequence). This CDR3 spans 12 amino acids. Trimming pared 3 bases from V and 6 bases from J, leaving 6 bases between. CDR3 region: CASSIMVNEQFF. Here the CDR3 DNA reads TGTGCCAGTAGTATTATGGTCAATGAGCAGTTCTTC. The variable domain in full, with the rest retrieved from reference TRBV19 and TRBJ2-1, is DGGITQSPKYLFRKEGQNVTLSCEQNLNHDAMYWYRQDPGQGLRLIYYSQIVNDFQKGDIAEGYSVSREKKESFPLTVTSAQKNPTAFYLCASSIMVNEQFFGPGTRLTVL.

This clonotype turned up a few times. The rearrangement uses TRBV15 and TRBJ2-1; 7 nucleotides match TRBD2. With 2 bases clipped from V and 0 bases from J, the junction kept 1 base outside the gene matches. Germline values: CDR1 LNHNV, CDR2 YYDKDF (reference sequence). The CDR3 is 15 amino acids. CDR3 sequence reads: CATSRTSDSYNEQFF. CDR3 nucleotides: TGTGCCACCAGCAGAACTAGCGACTCCTACAATGAGCAGTTCTTC.

The chain carries TRBV7-9 and TRBJ2-5, with 9 bases matching TRBD1. This CDR3 comprises 19 residues. The V and J ends lost 4 bases and 7 bases, in that order; junction bases with no gene match: 22. The germline V gene has CDR1 SEHNR and CDR2 FQNEAQ (reference sequence). Here the CDR3 reads CASSSQESSPGQGLRTQYF. The CDR3 nucleotides are TGTGCCAGCAGCTCCCAGGAGTCCTCACCGGGACAGGGTCTACGGACCCAGTACTTC.